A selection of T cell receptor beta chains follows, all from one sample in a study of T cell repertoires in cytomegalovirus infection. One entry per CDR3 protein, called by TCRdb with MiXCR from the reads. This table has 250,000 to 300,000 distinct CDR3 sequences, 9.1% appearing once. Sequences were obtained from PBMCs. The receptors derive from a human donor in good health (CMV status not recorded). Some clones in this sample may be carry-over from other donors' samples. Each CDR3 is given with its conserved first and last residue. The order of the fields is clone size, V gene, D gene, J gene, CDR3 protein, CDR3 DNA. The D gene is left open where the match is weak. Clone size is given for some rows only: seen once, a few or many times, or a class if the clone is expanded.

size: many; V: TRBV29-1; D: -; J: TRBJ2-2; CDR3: CSVGFLVGTGELFF; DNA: TGCAGCGTTGGTTTCTTAGTTGGGACCGGGGAGCTGTTTTTT
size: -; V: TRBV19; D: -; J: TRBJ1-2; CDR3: CASSIDSGTYGYTF; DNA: TGTGCCAGTAGTATAGACTCAGGGACCTATGGCTACACCTTC
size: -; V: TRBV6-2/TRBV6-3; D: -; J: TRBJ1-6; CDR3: CASRLTESSYNSPLHF; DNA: TGTGCCAGCAGATTGACCGAGAGCTCCTATAATTCACCCCTCCACTTT
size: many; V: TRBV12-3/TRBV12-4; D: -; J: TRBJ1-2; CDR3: CASKDRSYGYTF; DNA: TGTGCCAGCAAAGACAGGAGCTATGGCTACACCTTC
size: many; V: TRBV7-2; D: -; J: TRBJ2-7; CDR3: CASSLGRGGLHKSYEQYF; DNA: TGTGCCAGCAGCTTAGGGAGGGGGGGATTACATAAATCCTACGAGCAGTACTTC
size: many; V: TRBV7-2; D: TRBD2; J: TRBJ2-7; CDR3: CASGVLAGAILGEQYF; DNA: TGTGCCAGCGGGGTGTTAGCGGGAGCTATATTAGGCGAGCAGTACTTC
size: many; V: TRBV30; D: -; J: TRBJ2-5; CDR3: CAWSVSMTQETQYF; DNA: TGTGCCTGGAGCGTCTCCATGACCCAAGAGACCCAGTACTTC
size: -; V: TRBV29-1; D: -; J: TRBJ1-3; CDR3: CSVISSGNTIYF; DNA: TGCAGCGTTATCAGCTCTGGAAACACCATATATTTT
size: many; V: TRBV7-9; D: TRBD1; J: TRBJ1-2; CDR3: CASSGSVTGYTF; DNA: TGTGCCAGCAGCGGCTCTGTGACAGGGTACACCTTC
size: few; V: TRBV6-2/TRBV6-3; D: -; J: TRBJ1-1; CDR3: CASSLRGAFNTEAFF; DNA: TGTGCCAGCAGCCTTCGAGGGGCGTTTAACACTGAAGCTTTCTTT
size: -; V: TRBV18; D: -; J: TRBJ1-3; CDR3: CASTRTGEHSGNTIYF; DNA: TGTGCCAGCACCAGGACCGGCGAGCACTCTGGAAACACCATATATTTT
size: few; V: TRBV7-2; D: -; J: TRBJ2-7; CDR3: CASSFPPLEQYF; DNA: TGTGCCAGCAGCTTCCCCCCGCTGGAGCAGTACTTC
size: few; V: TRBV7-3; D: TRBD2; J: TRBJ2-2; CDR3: CASSLYAGGDTGELFF; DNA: TGTGCCAGCAGCTTATATGCGGGGGGCGACACCGGGGAGCTGTTTTTT
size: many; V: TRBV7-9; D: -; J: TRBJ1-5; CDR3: CASSTNSGPQHF; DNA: TGTGCCAGCAGCACTAACTCCGGGCCCCAGCATTTT